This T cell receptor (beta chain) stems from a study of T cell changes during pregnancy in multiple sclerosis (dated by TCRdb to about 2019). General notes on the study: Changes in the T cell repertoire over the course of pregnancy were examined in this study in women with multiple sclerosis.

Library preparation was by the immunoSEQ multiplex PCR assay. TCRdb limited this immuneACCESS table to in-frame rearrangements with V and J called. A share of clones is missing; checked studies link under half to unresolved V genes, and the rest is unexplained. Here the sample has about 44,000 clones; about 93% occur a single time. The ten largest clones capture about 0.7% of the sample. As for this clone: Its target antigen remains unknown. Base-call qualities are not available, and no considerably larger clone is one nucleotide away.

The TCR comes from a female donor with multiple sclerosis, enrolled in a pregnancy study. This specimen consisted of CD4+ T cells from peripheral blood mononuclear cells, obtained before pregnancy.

DNA sequence: TGTGCCAGCAGCTTAGTGACTAGCGGGAGGCACAATGAGCAGTTCTTC. Translated, this gives CASSLVTSGRHNEQFF. This sequence uses TRBV7-9 and TRBJ2-1, with 13 bases in between that match TRBD2. The cysteine opens and the phenylalanine closes a CDR3 of 16 amino acids. Only CDR3 DNA remains: 48 bases, in frame from the first base. Trimming takes 1 base off V and 5 bases off J; junction bases not matched to a gene: 2. The CDR1 and CDR2 encoded by the germline V gene (reference sequence) are SEHNR and FQNEAQ.